The clone carrying this T cell receptor (beta chain) showed up just a few times. The antigen is not known. The junction had 1 base not matched to a gene; V was cut back by 3 bases and J by 6 bases. CDR1 MDHEN and CDR2 SYDVKM come from the germline V gene. The CDR3 is made up of 12 amino acids. Positive CCR7 selection of CD45RO-negative cells yielded the naive CD8 cells, and terminally differentiated effector memory CD45RA+ cells were excluded. This entry belongs to a study of shared clonotypes between healthy human individuals. As for the study in general: A couple of female and a few male donors aged 18 to 49 were enrolled.

Broader study findings: Relative to memory subsets, naive subsets generally showed larger estimated richness. Deeper or shallower sequencing was expected to change how clonotypes are shared among donors.

Under the authors' procedure: Owing to the provision of junction-only sequences devoid of quality scores by immunoSEQ, filtering differed. The repertoire was sequenced with immunoSEQ multiplex PCR; TCRdb's copy has only in-frame clones and lacks some. The V and J calls and clone size were taken over from that table, and D and trimming were inferred from the DNA. The repertoire holds about 2,100,000 clones, with about 93% as singletons. The receptor comes from a man aged 18 to 29 in good health. Some clones in this sample may be carry-over from other donors' samples. The chain joins TRBV28 to TRBJ2-7; 8 bases map to TRBD2. Input material: naive CD8+ T cells from PBMCs. CDR3 loop: CASSLGLVEQYF. CDR3 DNA sequence: TGTGCCAGCAGTTTGGGACTAGTCGAGCAGTACTTC. Complete variable domain (other parts from reference TRBV28 and TRBJ2-7): DVKVTQSSRYLVKRTGEKVFLECVQDMDHENMFWYRQDPGLGLRLIYFSYDVKMKEKGDIPEGYSVSREKKERFSLILESASTNQTSMYLCASSLGLVEQYFGPGTRLTVT.